Below, 10 T cell receptor beta chains from the same sample are listed, as sequenced in a study of CD8 T cells in ankylosing spondylitis (dated 2017 in TCRdb). Libraries came from 5' RACE. Data came from an Illumina HiSeq 2500. TCRdb trimmed the raw reads at Q25, called clones with MiXCR and kept productive beta chains. Each entry merges the rows of one CDR3 protein and shows their most common DNA and genes. This sample gives about 130,000 distinct CDR3 sequences in total; approximately 10% of them show up just once. 2.5% to 4% of the sample lies in the top ten. Sequencing used blood, either unsorted or a sorted T cell fraction (not recorded which). All receptors come from a male donor with ankylosing spondylitis or in good health (not recorded which).

This clonotype occurred many times. This chain uses TRBV29-1 with TRBJ1-1; maybe TRBD1 (5 bases). The V end was cut by 7 bases, the J end by 3 bases, with 15 bases between. Per germline, CDR1 SQVTM and CDR2 ANQGSEA. CDR3 length equals 13 residues. CDR3 residues: CSARGGSYTEAFF. The CDR3 region has the DNA TGCAGCGCGAGGGGCGGAAGCTACACTGAAGCTTTCTTT.

This clonotype was counted many times. The chain has TRBV11-1 and TRBJ2-7, with 8 bases aligning to TRBD2. V shed 0 bases and J 3 bases; nucleotides not matched to a gene: 4. This CDR3 contains 15 residues. Per germline, CDR1 SGHAT and CDR2 FQDESV (reference sequence). The CDR3 sequence: CASSLASGSRYEQYF. In DNA, the CDR3 is TGTGCCAGCAGCTTAGCGAGCGGGAGCCGCTACGAGCAGTACTTC.

CDR3: CASSRERVQYF. The CDR3 DNA reads as TGTGCCAGCAGCCGAGAAAGGGTTCAGTACTTC. V gene TRBV2 combines with J gene TRBJ2-7; D remains ambiguous. This CDR3 has 11 residues. The V end lost 6 bases, the J end lost 10 bases, and 13 bases lay between the germline ends. The germline CDR1 and CDR2 sequences are SNHLY and FYNNEI.

This clonotype came up many times. The J gene is TRBJ2-2, the V gene TRBV4-1; 8 bases are shared with TRBD1. The ends lost 5 bases at V and 2 bases at J; junction bases unmatched: 10. The CDR3 spans 17 residues. CDR1 and CDR2 (germline): MGHRA, YSYEKL. The CDR3 bases are TGCGCCAGCAGCACGACCACCGGGACAGGAAACACCGGGGAGCTGTTTTTT. Amino acids: CASSTTTGTGNTGELFF.

This clonotype was counted at least ten times. The V call is TRBV5-1, the J call TRBJ2-2, with a tentative D call TRBD2 (6 bases). CDR3 length: 16 amino acids. V lost 1 base and J lost 4, with 14 bases in between. Germline-derived CDR1 and CDR2 are SGHRS and YFSETQ. CDR3 sequence reads: CASSLSGDGGTGELFF. CDR3 DNA: TGCGCCAGCAGCTTGTCTGGGGACGGGGGCACCGGGGAGCTGTTTTTT.

At least ten counts were recorded for this clonotype. V usage is TRBV21-1 and J usage is TRBJ1-2; the table's D call, TRBD1, was not checked against the DNA. TRBV21-1 is a known pseudogene. The CDR3 has 18 residues. CDR3 in amino acids: CASSKERQGSVTNYGYTF. DNA of the CDR3: TGTGCCAGCAGCAAAGAACGACAGGGGTCGGTCACTAACTATGGCTACACCTTC.

The V gene is TRBV29-1, the J gene TRBJ1-1; 7 nucleotides match TRBD1. The CDR3 covers 13 residues. J lost 3 bases, V lost 8 bases, and 9 bases had no gene match. The germline V gene has CDR1 SQVTM and CDR2 ANQGSEA. DNA for the CDR3: TGCAGCATCAGGGGGTCTAGCTACACTGAAGCTTTCTTT. The encoded protein is CSIRGSSYTEAFF.

This clonotype was seen a handful of times. The chain is built from TRBV12-3 or TRBV12-4 and TRBJ2-7; 16 positions match TRBD2. With V trimmed by 4 bases and J by 7 bases, 10 bases remained unmatched. CDR3 length: 17 residues. CDR3 region: CASSSGLAGGEIGEQYF. The CDR3 DNA reads TGTGCCAGCAGTTCGGGACTAGCGGGAGGGGAAATCGGGGAGCAGTACTTC.

This clonotype was counted many times. This chain joins TRBV7-8 and TRBJ2-1; no definite D call. Trimming left V 5 bases short and J 5 bases short, with 13 bases between. CDR1 is SGHVS, CDR2 FQNEAQ, per germline. This CDR3 has 14 amino acids. The CDR3 DNA follows: TGTGCCAGCAGCCCGACGGACCTAAACAATGAGCAGTTCTTC. Its protein is CASSPTDLNNEQFF.

This clonotype was seen repeatedly, ten times or more. J is TRBJ2-5 and V is TRBV20-1, with 12 bases that match TRBD2. The germline V gene encodes CDR1 DFQATT and CDR2 SNEGSKA (reference sequence). The CDR3 is 15 residues long. The V and J ends lost 0 bases and 5 bases, in that order; junction bases with no gene match: 4. CDR3 amino acids: CSARDLAGGQETQYF. Written as DNA, the CDR3 is TGCAGTGCTAGAGACCTAGCGGGAGGGCAGGAGACCCAGTACTTC.